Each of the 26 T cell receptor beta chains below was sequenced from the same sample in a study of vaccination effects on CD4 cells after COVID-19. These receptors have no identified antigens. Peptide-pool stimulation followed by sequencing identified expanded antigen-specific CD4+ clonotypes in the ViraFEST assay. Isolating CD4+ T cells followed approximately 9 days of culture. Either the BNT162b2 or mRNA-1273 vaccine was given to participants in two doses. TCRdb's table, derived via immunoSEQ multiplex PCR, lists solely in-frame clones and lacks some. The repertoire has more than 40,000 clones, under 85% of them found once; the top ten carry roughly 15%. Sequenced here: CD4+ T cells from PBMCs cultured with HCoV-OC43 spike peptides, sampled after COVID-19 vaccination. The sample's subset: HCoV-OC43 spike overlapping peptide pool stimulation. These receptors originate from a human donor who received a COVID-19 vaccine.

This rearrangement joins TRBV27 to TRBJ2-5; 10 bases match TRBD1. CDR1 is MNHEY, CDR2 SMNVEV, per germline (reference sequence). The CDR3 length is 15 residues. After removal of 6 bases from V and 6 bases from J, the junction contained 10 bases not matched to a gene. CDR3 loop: CASSSGGQGVKTQYF. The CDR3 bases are TGTGCCAGCAGCTCGGGAGGACAGGGGGTAAAGACCCAGTACTTC.

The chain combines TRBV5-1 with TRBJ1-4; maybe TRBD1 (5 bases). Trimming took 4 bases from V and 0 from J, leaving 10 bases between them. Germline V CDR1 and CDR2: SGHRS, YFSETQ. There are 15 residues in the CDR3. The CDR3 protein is CASSGTGATNEKLFF. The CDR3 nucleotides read TGCGCCAGCAGCGGTACAGGTGCAACTAATGAAAAACTGTTTTTT. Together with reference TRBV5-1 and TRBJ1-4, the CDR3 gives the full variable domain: KAGVTQTPRYLIKTRGQQVTLSCSPISGHRSVSWYQQTPGQGLQFLFEYFSETQRNKGNFPGRFSGRQFSNSRSEMNVSTLELGDSALYLCASSGTGATNEKLFFGSGTQLSVL.

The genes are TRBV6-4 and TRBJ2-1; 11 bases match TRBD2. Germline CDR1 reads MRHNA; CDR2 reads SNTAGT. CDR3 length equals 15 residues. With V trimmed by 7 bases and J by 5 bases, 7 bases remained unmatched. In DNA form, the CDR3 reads TGTGCCAGCACCCCCGGGACTAGCGGTAACAATGAGCAGTTCTTC. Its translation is CASTPGTSGNNEQFF.

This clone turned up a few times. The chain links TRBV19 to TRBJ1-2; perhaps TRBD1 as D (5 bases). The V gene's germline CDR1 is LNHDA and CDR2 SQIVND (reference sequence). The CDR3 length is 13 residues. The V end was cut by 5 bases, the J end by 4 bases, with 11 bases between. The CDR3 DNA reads TGTGCCAGTAGTCCCAGGGACGCCTATGGCTACACCTTC. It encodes CASSPRDAYGYTF.

CDR3: CASSYSIEMNTEAFF. The DNA for the CDR3 is TGTGCCAGCAGTTACTCGATAGAAATGAACACTGAAGCTTTCTTT. J is TRBJ1-1 and V is TRBV6-5; D uncertain. CDR1 MNHEY and CDR2 SVGAGI come from the germline V gene. The ends were cut back, 0 bases at V and 0 bases at J, with 8 bases in the middle. The CDR3 spans 15 residues.

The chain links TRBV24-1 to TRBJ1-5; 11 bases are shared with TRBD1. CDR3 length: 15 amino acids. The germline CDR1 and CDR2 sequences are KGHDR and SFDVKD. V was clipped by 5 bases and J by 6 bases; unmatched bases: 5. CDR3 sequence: CATSAGTGGPQPQHF. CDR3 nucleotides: TGTGCCACCAGTGCCGGGACAGGGGGTCCTCAGCCCCAGCATTTT.

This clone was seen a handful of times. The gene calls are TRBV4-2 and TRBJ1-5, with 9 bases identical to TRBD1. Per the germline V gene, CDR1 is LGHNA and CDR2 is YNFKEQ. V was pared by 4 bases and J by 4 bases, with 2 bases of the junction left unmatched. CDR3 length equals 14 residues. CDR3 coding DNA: TGTGCCAGCAGCCCTGGGACAGGGAATCAGCCCCAGCATTTT. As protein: CASSPGTGNQPQHF.

In nucleotides, the CDR3 is TGCGCCAGCAGCTTGGTCGGGGGGCAGATCACTGAAGCTTTCTTT. Translated, it gives CASSLVGGQITEAFF. The rearrangement links TRBV5-1 to TRBJ1-1, with D perhaps matching TRBD1 (6 bases). The germline gives CDR1 SGHRS, CDR2 YFSETQ. The CDR3 totals 15 residues. Trimming pared 0 bases from V and 4 bases from J, leaving 13 bases between.

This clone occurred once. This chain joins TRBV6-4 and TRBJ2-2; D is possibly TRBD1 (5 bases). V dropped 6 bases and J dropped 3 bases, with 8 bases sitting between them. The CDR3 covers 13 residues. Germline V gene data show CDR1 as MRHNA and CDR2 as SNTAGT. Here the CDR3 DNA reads TGTGCCAGCAGGTCAGGGTACACCGGGGAGCTGTTTTTT. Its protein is CASRSGYTGELFF.

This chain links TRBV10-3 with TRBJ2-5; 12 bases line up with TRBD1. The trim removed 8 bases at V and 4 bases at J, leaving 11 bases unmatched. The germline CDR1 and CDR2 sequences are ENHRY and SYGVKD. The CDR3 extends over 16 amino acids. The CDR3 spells CAISAQGQGASETQYF. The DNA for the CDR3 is TGTGCCATCTCTGCCCAGGGACAGGGGGCTTCAGAGACCCAGTACTTC.

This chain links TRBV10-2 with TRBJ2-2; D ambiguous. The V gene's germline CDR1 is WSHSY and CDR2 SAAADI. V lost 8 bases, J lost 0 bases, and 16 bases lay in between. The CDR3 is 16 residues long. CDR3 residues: CASQKGTAANTGELFF. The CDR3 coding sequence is TGCGCCAGCCAAAAGGGTACGGCCGCGAACACCGGGGAGCTGTTTTTT.

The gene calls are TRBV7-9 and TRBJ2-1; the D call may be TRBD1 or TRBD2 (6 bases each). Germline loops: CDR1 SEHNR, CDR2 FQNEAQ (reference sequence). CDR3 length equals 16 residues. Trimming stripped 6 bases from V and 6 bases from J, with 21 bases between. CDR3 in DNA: TGTGCCAGCAGGCTAATCCGGGAGAAGGGGGGCAATGAGCAGTTCTTC. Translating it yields CASRLIREKGGNEQFF.

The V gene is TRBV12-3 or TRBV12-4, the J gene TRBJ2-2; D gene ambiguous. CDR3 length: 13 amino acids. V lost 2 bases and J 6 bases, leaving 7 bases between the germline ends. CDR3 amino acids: CASSLRASGELFF. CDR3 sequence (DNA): TGTGCCAGCAGTTTAAGGGCTTCCGGGGAGCTGTTTTTT.

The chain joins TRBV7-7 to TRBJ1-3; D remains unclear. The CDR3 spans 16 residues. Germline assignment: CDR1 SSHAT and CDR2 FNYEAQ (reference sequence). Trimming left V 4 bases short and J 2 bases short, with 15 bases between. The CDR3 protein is CASSSSPGFTGNTIYF. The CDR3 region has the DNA TGTGCCAGCAGCTCCTCCCCGGGATTTACTGGAAACACCATATATTTT.

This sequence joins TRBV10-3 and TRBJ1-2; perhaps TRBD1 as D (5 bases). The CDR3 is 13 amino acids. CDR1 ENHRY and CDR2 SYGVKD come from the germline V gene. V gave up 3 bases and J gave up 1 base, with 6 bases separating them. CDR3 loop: CAISDQGNYGYTF. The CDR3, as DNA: TGTGCCATCAGTGACCAGGGTAACTATGGCTACACCTTC.

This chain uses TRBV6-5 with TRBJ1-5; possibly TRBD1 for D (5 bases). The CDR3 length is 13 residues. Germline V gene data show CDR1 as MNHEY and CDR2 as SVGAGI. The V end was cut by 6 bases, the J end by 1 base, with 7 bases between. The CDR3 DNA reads TGTGCCAGCAGCGGACAAAGCAATCAGCCCCAGCATTTT. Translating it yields CASSGQSNQPQHF.

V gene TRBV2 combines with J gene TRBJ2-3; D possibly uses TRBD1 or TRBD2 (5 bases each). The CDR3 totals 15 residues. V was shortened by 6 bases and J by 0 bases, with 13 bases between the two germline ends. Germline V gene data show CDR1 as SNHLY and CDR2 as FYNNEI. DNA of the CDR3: TGTGCCAGCAGCCCGGGGACGGAGAGCACAGATACGCAGTATTTT. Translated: CASSPGTESTDTQYF. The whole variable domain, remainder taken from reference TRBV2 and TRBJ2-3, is EPEVTQTPSHQVTQMGQEVILRCVPISNHLYFYWYRQILGQKVEFLVSFYNNEISEKSEIFDDQFSVERPDGSNFTLKIRSTKLEDSAMYFCASSPGTESTDTQYFGPGTRLTVL.

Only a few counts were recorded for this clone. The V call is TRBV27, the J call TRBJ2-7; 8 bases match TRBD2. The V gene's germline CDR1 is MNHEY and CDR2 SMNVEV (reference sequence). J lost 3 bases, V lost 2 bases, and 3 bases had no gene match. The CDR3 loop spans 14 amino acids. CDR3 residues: CASSLHSGNYEQYF. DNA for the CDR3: TGTGCCAGCAGTTTACATAGCGGGAACTACGAGCAGTACTTC.

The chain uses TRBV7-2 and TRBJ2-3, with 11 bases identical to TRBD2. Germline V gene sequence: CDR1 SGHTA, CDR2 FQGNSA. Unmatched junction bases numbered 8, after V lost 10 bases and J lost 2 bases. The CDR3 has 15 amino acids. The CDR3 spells CATQLAGVVTDTQYF. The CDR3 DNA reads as TGTGCCACCCAACTAGCGGGAGTTGTCACAGATACGCAGTATTTT.

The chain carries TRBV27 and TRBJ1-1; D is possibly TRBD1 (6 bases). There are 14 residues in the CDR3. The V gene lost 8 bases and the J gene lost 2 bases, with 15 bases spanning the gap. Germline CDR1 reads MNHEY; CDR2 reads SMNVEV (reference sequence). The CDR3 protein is CASFVKGTNTEAFF. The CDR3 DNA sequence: TGTGCCAGCTTCGTTAAGGGGACAAACACTGAAGCTTTCTTT.

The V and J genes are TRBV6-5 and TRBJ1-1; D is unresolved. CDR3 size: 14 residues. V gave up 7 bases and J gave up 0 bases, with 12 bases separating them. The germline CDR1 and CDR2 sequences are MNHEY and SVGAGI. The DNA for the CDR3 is TGTGCCAGCACTGTAGGAAAAGTGAACACTGAAGCTTTCTTT. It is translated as CASTVGKVNTEAFF.

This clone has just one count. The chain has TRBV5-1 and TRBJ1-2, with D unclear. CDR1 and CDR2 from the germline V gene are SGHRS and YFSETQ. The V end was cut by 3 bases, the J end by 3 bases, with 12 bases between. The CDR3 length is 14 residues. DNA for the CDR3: TGCGCCAGCAGCTCGGAAGGGCAGGACTATGGCTACACCTTC. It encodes CASSSEGQDYGYTF.

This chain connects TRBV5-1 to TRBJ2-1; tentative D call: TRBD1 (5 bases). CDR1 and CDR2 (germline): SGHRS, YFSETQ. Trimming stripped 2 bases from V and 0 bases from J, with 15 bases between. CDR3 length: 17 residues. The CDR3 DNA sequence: TGCGCCAGCAGCTTAACCACAGGACCGAGCTCCTACAATGAGCAGTTCTTC. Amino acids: CASSLTTGPSSYNEQFF.

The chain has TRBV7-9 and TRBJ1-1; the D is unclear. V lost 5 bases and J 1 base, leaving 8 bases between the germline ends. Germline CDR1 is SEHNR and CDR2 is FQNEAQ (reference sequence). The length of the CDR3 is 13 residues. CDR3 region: CASSLQPNTEAFF. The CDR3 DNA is TGTGCCAGCAGCCTCCAGCCGAACACTGAAGCTTTCTTT.

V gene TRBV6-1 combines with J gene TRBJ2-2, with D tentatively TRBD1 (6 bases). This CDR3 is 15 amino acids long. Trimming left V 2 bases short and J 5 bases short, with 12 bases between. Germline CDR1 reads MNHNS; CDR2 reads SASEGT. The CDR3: CASSEFQGWTGELFF. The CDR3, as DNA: TGTGCCAGCAGTGAATTTCAGGGGTGGACCGGGGAGCTGTTTTTT.

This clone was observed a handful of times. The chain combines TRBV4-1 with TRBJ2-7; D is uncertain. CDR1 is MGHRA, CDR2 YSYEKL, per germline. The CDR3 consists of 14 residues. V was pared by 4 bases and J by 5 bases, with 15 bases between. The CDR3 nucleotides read TGCGCCAGCAGCCGCCCCCAGGTGTCGCACGAGCAGTACTTC. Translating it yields CASSRPQVSHEQYF.